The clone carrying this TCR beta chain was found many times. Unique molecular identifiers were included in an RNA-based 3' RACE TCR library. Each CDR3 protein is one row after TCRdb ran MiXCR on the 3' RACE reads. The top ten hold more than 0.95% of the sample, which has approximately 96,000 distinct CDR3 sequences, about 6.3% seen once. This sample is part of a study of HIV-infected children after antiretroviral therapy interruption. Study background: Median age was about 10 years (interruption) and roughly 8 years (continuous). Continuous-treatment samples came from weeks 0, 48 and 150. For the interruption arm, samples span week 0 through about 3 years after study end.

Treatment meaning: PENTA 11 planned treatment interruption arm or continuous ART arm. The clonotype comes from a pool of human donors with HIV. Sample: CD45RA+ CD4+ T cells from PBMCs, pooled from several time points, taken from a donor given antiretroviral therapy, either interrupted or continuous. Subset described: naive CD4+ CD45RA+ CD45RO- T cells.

This chain's CDR3 is CASRFLSTDTQYF. Written as DNA, the CDR3 is TGTGCCAGCCGATTCCTTAGCACAGATACGCAGTATTTT. This chain uses TRBV12-3 or TRBV12-4 with TRBJ2-3; D not certain. Trimming pared 8 bases from V and 0 bases from J, leaving 9 bases between. This CDR3 region has 13 residues.